One and the same sample provided the 2 T cell receptor beta chains below, sequenced in a study of blood T cell repertoires in COVID-19. Some clones are missing from TCRdb's copy, which holds only in-frame ones; the method was immunoSEQ multiplex PCR. The data show 250,000 to 300,000 clones, with 80% to 90% seen just once and approximately 1.5% held by the top ten. Sequences were obtained from peripheral blood. Every receptor here comes from a woman between 40 and 55 years old who had recovered from COVID-19.

This sequence joins TRBV6-2 or TRBV6-3 and TRBJ1-5; 7 bases fit TRBD1. In germline, CDR1 is MNHEY, CDR2 SVGEGT. Losses at the gene ends were 0 bases for V and 7 bases for J; bases not matched to a gene: 6. The CDR3 totals 15 residues. CDR3 region: CASSYSMNRGQPQHF. The CDR3, as DNA: TGTGCCAGCAGTTACTCAATGAACAGGGGCCAGCCCCAGCATTTT.

The genes are TRBV11-2 and TRBJ2-7; D may be TRBD2 (5 bases). This CDR3 contains 13 residues. The V end was cut by 4 bases, the J end by 4 bases, with 11 bases between. The germline CDR1 and CDR2 sequences are SGHAT and FQNNGV. The CDR3 nucleotides are TGTGCCAGCAGCTCCTCGACGGGGTACGAGCAGTACTTC. Translating it yields CASSSSTGYEQYF.